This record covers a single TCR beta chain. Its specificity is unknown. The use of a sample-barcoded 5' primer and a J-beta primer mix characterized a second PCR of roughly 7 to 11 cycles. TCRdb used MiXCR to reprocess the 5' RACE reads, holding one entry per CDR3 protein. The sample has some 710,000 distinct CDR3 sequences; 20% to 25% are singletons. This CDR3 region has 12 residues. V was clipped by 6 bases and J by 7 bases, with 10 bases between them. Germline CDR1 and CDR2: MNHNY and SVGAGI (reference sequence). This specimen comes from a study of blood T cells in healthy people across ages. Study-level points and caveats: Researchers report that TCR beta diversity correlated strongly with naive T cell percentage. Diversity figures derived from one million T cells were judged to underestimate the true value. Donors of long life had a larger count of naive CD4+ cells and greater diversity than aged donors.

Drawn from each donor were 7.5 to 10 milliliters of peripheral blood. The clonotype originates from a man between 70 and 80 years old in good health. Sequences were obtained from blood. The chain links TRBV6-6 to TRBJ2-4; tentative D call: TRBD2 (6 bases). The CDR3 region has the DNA TGTGCCAGCAGCCCTCGGGAGAACATTCAGTACTTC. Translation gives CASSPRENIQYF.